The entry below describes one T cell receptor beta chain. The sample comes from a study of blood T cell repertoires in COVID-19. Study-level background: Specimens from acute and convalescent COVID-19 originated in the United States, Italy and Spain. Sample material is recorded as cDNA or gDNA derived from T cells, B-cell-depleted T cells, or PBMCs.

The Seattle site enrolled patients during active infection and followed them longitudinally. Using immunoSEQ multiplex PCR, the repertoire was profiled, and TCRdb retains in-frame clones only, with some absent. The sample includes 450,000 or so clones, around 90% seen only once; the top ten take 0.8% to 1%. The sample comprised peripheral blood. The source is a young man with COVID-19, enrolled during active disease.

CDR3: CASSPLAGSSYNEQFF. The CDR3 DNA follows: TGTGCCAGCAGTCCACTAGCGGGAAGCTCCTACAATGAGCAGTTCTTC. The chain employs TRBV2 and TRBJ2-1; 10 positions agree with TRBD2. The germline V gene has CDR1 SNHLY and CDR2 FYNNEI. V lost 5 bases and J lost 0; bases outside the gene matches: 4. The CDR3 has 16 residues.